This T cell receptor beta chain emerged from a study of blood T cell repertoires in COVID-19 (dated by TCRdb to about 2020). Study-level background: Samples from collaborators originated in the United States, Italy and Spain and spanned both the acute and convalescent phases of COVID-19. The material from the prospective study consisted of cDNA or gDNA derived from T cells, B-cell-depleted T cells, or PBMCs. Subjects who had been exposed to COVID-19, were actively infected with it, or had recovered from it provided the deeply sampled blood TCRbeta repertoires that made up the dataset. The repertoires were made available in a free public database intended to serve as a resource for research on the immune response to SARS-CoV-2. Samples were obtained from the ongoing ImmuneRACE study (first 160 participants) and from about 1,300 subjects provided by 6 global collaborators. A de-identified subject ID, COVID-19 status, age in years and sex were almost always included in the sample metadata. HLA class I and class II types, where available, came from metadata supplied by the sample provider rather than from assay-based typing.

TCRbeta CDR3 regions were amplified from genomic DNA by means of the immunoSEQ Assay, a bias-controlled multiplex PCR. The authors processed their data as follows. The number of nucleated cells in each sample was estimated from the amplification of reference gene primers within the assay. Sequence reads were collapsed and filtered to measure the absolute abundance of every unique TCRbeta CDR3 rearrangement. For each sample, productive Simpson clonality was calculated as the square root of Simpson's diversity index across productive rearrangements. TCRdb obtained this table from immuneACCESS and retained in-frame rearrangements with V and J assigned. These tables miss some clones; where compared with another copy, unresolved V genes account for less than half of the shortfall, and the remainder is unexplained. The V and J calls and clone size were taken over from that table, and D and trimming were inferred from the DNA. Present in this sample are around 100,000 clones, approximately 91% of which were seen just once. Clones ranked in the top ten supply roughly 1.9% of the sample.

Collaborating institutions collected whole blood in K2EDTA tubes following their own protocols. For TCRbeta analysis, collaborators shipped samples in one of three forms: frozen whole blood, isolated PBMCs, or DNA extracted from either of those sample types. Note on this clone: Its antigen is currently not known. No quality values exist for individual bases; no much larger clone is one base distant.

General conclusions and limits of the study: How much clinical and demographic metadata was included differed by source and by participant, and the metadata was provided uncurated.

Reading the germline V gene gives CDR1 SGHTA and CDR2 FQGNSA. V is clipped by 8 bases and J by 5 bases, and the sequence between their germline boundaries is 18 bases long. The CDR3 starts with the cysteine, ends with the phenylalanine, and has 14 residues. Solely the CDR3 DNA is kept, with 42 bases framed from the first base. The sequenced sample consisted of peripheral blood. The TCR originated in a man in his fifties with active COVID-19. The V and J segments used are TRBV7-2 and TRBJ2-5; the D gene is unclear. The nucleotide sequence is given as TGTGCCAGCGAAAAGCTTAGAGCTCTCGAGACCCAGTACTTC. This translates into CASEKLRALETQYF.